A single sample is the source of the 27 T cell receptor beta chains below, sequenced in a study of graft-versus-host responses after intestinal transplantation. Profiling relied on immunoSEQ multiplex PCR, and the TCRdb table lists in-frame clones only, not all of them. The table lists about 93,000 clones, roughly 80% of them singletons, with roughly 0.83% in the top ten. These receptors are not linked to any known antigen. The source material was unstimulated CD4+ T cells sorted from spleen or lymph node cells, sampled before intestinal transplant. These receptor sequences come from a human donor who received an intestinal transplant.

V is TRBV30 and J is TRBJ1-5, with D possibly being TRBD1 (5 bases). Germline loops: CDR1 GTSNPN, CDR2 SVGIG (reference sequence). With 0 bases removed from V and 4 bases from J, the gap between germline ends came to 13 bases. The CDR3 contains 15 residues. In nucleotides, the CDR3 is TGTGCCTGGAGTGTAGGCGGGGGAGGGAATCAGCCCCAGCATTTT. The encoded protein is CAWSVGGGGNQPQHF.

V and J are TRBV5-4 and TRBJ2-5; 11 bases map to TRBD2. The CDR3 consists of 13 residues. Germline CDR1 SGHNT, CDR2 YYREEE (reference sequence). V lost 6 bases to trimming and J lost 3 bases; unmatched junction nucleotides: 1. The CDR3, as DNA: TGTGCCAGCAAGGGACTAGCGGAAGAGACCCAGTACTTC. Protein product: CASKGLAEETQYF.

The chain is built from TRBV20-1 and TRBJ1-1; 7 nucleotides align to TRBD1. This CDR3 has 11 residues. V lost 5 bases, J lost 10 bases, and 7 bases stayed unmatched. The V gene's germline CDR1 is DFQATT and CDR2 SNEGSKA (reference sequence). The CDR3 protein is CSAPDRLVAFF. DNA of the CDR3: TGCAGTGCTCCGGACAGGTTGGTAGCTTTCTTT.

The gene calls are TRBV4-2 and TRBJ2-7; D might be TRBD1 (5 bases). Trimming left V 2 bases short and J 3 bases short, with 8 bases between. The CDR3 extends over 13 amino acids. The germline V gene encodes CDR1 LGHNA and CDR2 YNFKEQ. CDR3 region: CASSQTRDYEQYF. Here the CDR3 DNA reads TGTGCCAGCAGCCAAACCAGGGACTACGAGCAGTACTTC.

This chain joins TRBV14 and TRBJ2-7; a weak D match, TRBD2 (5 bases). Between the trimmed V and J ends, which lost 10 bases and 0 bases, there was a span of 16 bases. The germline CDR1 and CDR2 sequences are SGHDN and FVKESK. The length of the CDR3 is 14 residues. This CDR3 reads CATRRGGTSYEQYF. CDR3 nucleotides: TGTGCCACCCGCCGGGGTGGAACCTCCTACGAGCAGTACTTC.

This sequence joins TRBV2 and TRBJ1-1; TRBD1 aligns across 7 bases. The CDR3 totals 13 residues. V dropped 6 bases and J dropped 3; count of bases not matched to a gene: 4. From germline, CDR1 is SNHLY and CDR2 FYNNEI. The CDR3 DNA is TGTGCCAGCAGAAAAGACAGGGACACTGAAGCTTTCTTT. Encoded protein: CASRKDRDTEAFF.

The V and J genes are TRBV6-5 and TRBJ2-3; 11 positions agree with TRBD2. V dropped 6 bases and J dropped 1; count of bases not matched to a gene: 0. The CDR3 is made up of 14 amino acids. The V gene's germline CDR1 is MNHEY and CDR2 SVGAGI. The CDR3 protein is CASRTSGGTDTQYF. CDR3 coding DNA: TGTGCCAGCAGGACTAGCGGGGGCACAGATACGCAGTATTTT.

This rearrangement joins TRBV27 to TRBJ2-2, with 12 bases that match TRBD2. This CDR3 spans 20 amino acids. Germline lookup yields CDR1 MNHEY and CDR2 SMNVEV (reference sequence). Trimming at V came to 5 bases and at J to 1 base, leaving 14 bases not matched to a gene. In nucleotides, the CDR3 is TGTGCCAGCAGTCCCCCCGCGCGGGCTAGCGGGGGGGGGAACACCGGGGAGCTGTTTTTT. Amino acids: CASSPPARASGGGNTGELFF.

This chain joins TRBV28 and TRBJ2-4; TRBD2 aligns across 10 bases. The CDR3 sequence is 15 residues long. Germline CDR1 reads MDHEN; CDR2 reads SYDVKM. V gave up 2 bases and J gave up 6 bases; unmatched junction bases: 4. In DNA, the CDR3 is TGTGCCAGCAGTTTACCACTAGCGGGACGAAACATTCAGTACTTC. Protein sequence: CASSLPLAGRNIQYF.

This chain uses TRBV18 with TRBJ2-1; D not certain. The germline gives CDR1 KGHSH, CDR2 LQKENI. Trimming removed 2 bases at V and 7 bases at J, with 12 bases between. There are 14 residues in the CDR3. This CDR3 reads CASSPVAEANEQFF. The CDR3 DNA reads as TGTGCCAGCTCACCAGTGGCTGAGGCAAATGAGCAGTTCTTC.

This clone was recorded once. The chain recombines TRBV2 with TRBJ2-5; a weak D match, TRBD2 (7 bases). The V gene lost 5 bases and the J gene lost 0 bases, with 16 bases spanning the gap. Germline V gives CDR1 SNHLY, CDR2 FYNNEI. The CDR3 length is 16 residues. CDR3 coding DNA: TGTGCCAGCAGTCGCACAGGGAGGGGGTACCAAGAGACCCAGTACTTC. Its protein product is CASSRTGRGYQETQYF.

The chain has TRBV14 and TRBJ2-5; 12 bases fit TRBD1. V trimming: 4 bases; J trimming: 4 bases; junction bases outside the gene matches: 7. The germline V gene has CDR1 SGHDN and CDR2 FVKESK. This CDR3 region has 16 residues. The CDR3: CASSPRDRGRRETQYF. CDR3 DNA: TGTGCCAGCAGCCCCAGGGACAGGGGGCGGAGAGAGACCCAGTACTTC.

The chain employs TRBV10-3 and TRBJ2-7; TRBD2 is a possible D gene (6 bases). V dropped 0 bases and J dropped 3 bases, with 18 bases sitting between them. Germline V gene data show CDR1 as ENHRY and CDR2 as SYGVKD. The CDR3 runs 17 residues. Here the CDR3 DNA reads TGTGCCATCAGTGAGTCGATCTTTGGGAGGAGGGACTACGAGCAGTACTTC. As protein: CAISESIFGRRDYEQYF.

This clone occurred once. This sequence joins TRBV10-3 and TRBJ2-7; TRBD1 is a possible D gene (6 bases). The V end lost 6 bases, the J end lost 4 bases, and 16 bases lay between the germline ends. Germline CDR1 reads ENHRY; CDR2 reads SYGVKD. The CDR3 length is 14 residues. The CDR3, as DNA: TGTGCCATCAGGGGCGACAGGATCCCATACGAGCAGTACTTC. Its protein is CAIRGDRIPYEQYF.

This clone was seen a handful of times. This rearrangement joins TRBV28 to TRBJ1-6; tentative D call: TRBD1 (5 bases). The CDR3 contains 17 residues. V lost 4 bases to trimming and J lost 0 bases, with 13 bases between them. Germline loops: CDR1 MDHEN, CDR2 SYDVKM. CDR3 in amino acids: CASSSGGVSSYNSPLHF. CDR3 bases: TGTGCCAGCAGTTCGGGGGGGGTGAGCTCCTATAATTCACCCCTCCACTTT.

The chain uses TRBV7-2 and TRBJ2-1; 10 bases are shared with TRBD1. This CDR3 region has 15 residues. The germline CDR1 and CDR2 sequences are SGHTA and FQGNSA. V was pared by 3 bases and J by 5 bases, with 4 bases of the junction left unmatched. The CDR3 loop reads CASSFRTGGNNEQFF. The CDR3 DNA follows: TGTGCCAGCAGCTTCCGGACAGGGGGTAACAATGAGCAGTTCTTC. Variable domain in full (rest from reference TRBV7-2 and TRBJ2-1): GAGVSQSPSNKVTEKGKDVELRCDPISGHTALYWYRQSLGQGLEFLIYFQGNSAPDKSGLPSDRFSAERTGGSVSTLTIQRTQQEDSAVYLCASSFRTGGNNEQFFGPGTRLTVL.

CDR3 DNA: TGTGCCAGCACCTACGGCGCAGGTCAACAGCCCCAGCATTTT. This gives the protein CASTYGAGQQPQHF. The chain carries TRBV6-6 and TRBJ1-5; D is undetermined. Trimming took off 7 bases at V and 7 bases at J, with 17 bases between the two ends. The length of the CDR3 is 14 residues. Germline V CDR1 and CDR2: MNHNY, SVGAGI (reference sequence).

The V call is TRBV5-6, the J call TRBJ1-5; D is unclear. This CDR3 has 14 residues. Germline V gene data show CDR1 as SGHDT and CDR2 as YYEEEE. V shed 3 bases and J shed 5 bases, with 12 bases lying between them. CDR3 residues: CASSSMTSYQPQHF. The CDR3 DNA sequence: TGTGCCAGCAGCTCCATGACATCCTATCAGCCCCAGCATTTT. Based on the CDR3 plus reference TRBV5-6 and TRBJ1-5, the full variable domain is DAGVTQSPTHLIKTRGQQVTLRCSPKSGHDTVSWYQQALGQGPQFIFQYYEEEERQRGNFPDRFSGHQFPNYSSELNVNALLLGDSALYLCASSSMTSYQPQHFGDGTRLSIL.

This clone has just one count. The chain employs TRBV19 and TRBJ2-7; 7 bases align to TRBD1. Germline lookup yields CDR1 LNHDA and CDR2 SQIVND (reference sequence). V was pared by 7 bases and J by 2 bases, with 8 bases of the junction left unmatched. This CDR3 is built from 14 residues. CDR3 coding DNA: TGTGCCAGTAAGCGGACAGGCTTTCCCTACGAGCAGTACTTC. Amino acids: CASKRTGFPYEQYF.

The chain joins TRBV7-8 to TRBJ1-6; D remains ambiguous. The CDR3 has 17 residues. Germline V gene data show CDR1 as SGHVS and CDR2 as FQNEAQ. Trimming took off 0 bases at V and 0 bases at J, with 9 bases between the two ends. The CDR3 spells CASSLAPPSSYNSPLHF. Written as DNA, the CDR3 is TGTGCCAGCAGCTTAGCCCCCCCGAGCTCCTATAATTCACCCCTCCACTTT.

This clone has just a few counts. The V and J genes are TRBV28 and TRBJ1-4, with D possibly TRBD1 on 5 matching bases. The CDR3 covers 14 residues. V gave up 2 bases and J gave up 8 bases, with 12 bases separating them. Per the germline V gene, CDR1 is MDHEN and CDR2 is SYDVKM. CDR3: CASSLIREGEKLFF. CDR3 DNA: TGTGCCAGCAGTTTAATCAGGGAGGGAGAAAAACTGTTTTTT.

V is TRBV29-1 and J is TRBJ2-3; 15 nucleotides line up with TRBD2. The ends lost 7 bases at V and 5 bases at J; junction bases unmatched: 1. Germline lookup yields CDR1 SQVTM and CDR2 ANQGSEA. The CDR3 consists of 13 residues. CDR3 bases: TGCAGCGGGGGACTAGCGGGGGGAGATACGCAGTATTTT. This encodes CSGGLAGGDTQYF.

V is TRBV18 and J is TRBJ2-2; TRBD1 matches at 7 bases. Germline V lookup: CDR1 KGHSH, CDR2 LQKENI. The CDR3 loop spans 16 amino acids. V was pared by 3 bases and J by 0 bases, with 4 bases of the junction left unmatched. DNA for the CDR3: TGTGCCAGCTCACCTCTACAGGGGACGAACACCGGGGAGCTGTTTTTT. Its translation: CASSPLQGTNTGELFF.

This chain uses TRBV6-5 with TRBJ1-1, with D maybe TRBD1 (5 bases). V was shortened by 0 bases and J by 7 bases, with 12 bases between the two germline ends. CDR1 MNHEY and CDR2 SVGAGI come from the germline V gene. The CDR3 runs 14 residues. The CDR3 spells CASSYSEGRVEAFF. The CDR3 DNA is TGTGCCAGCAGTTACTCAGAGGGGAGGGTTGAAGCTTTCTTT.

The V gene is TRBV27, the J gene TRBJ2-5; TRBD2 agrees at 9 bases. Germline V gene data show CDR1 as MNHEY and CDR2 as SMNVEV (reference sequence). The CDR3 runs 19 residues. The ends lost 4 bases at V and 4 bases at J; junction bases unmatched: 19. DNA of the CDR3: TGTGCCAGCAGTTCCATCGGGGTTAGCGGGAGATGGTATGGAGAGACCCAGTACTTC. Protein product: CASSSIGVSGRWYGETQYF.

This chain joins TRBV11-2 and TRBJ1-1, with D perhaps TRBD1 (6 bases). The CDR3 consists of 14 residues. Trimming shortened V by 2 bases and J by 3 bases, and 10 bases separated the two germline ends. The germline gives CDR1 SGHAT, CDR2 FQNNGV. CDR3 bases: TGTGCCAGCAGCTTATCAACAGGGTACACTGAAGCTTTCTTT. This codes for CASSLSTGYTEAFF.

The V gene is TRBV6-1, the J gene TRBJ2-3; TRBD1 is a possible D gene (5 bases). Trimming stripped 4 bases from V and 8 bases from J, with 16 bases between. CDR1 is MNHNS, CDR2 SASEGT, per germline. This CDR3 region has 14 residues. In nucleotides, the CDR3 is TGTGCCAGCAGTGGTAGACAGCCCCTGGGTACGCAGTATTTT. Its translation: CASSGRQPLGTQYF.